This is a list of T cell receptor beta chains from one sample in a study of T cell responses to AZD1222 COVID-19 vaccine. This table comes from immunoSEQ multiplex PCR, and its TCRdb copy is limited to in-frame clones, with some not included. The sample records about 120,000 clones, about 82% being singletons. The sequencing here drew on peripheral blood, taken 28 days after the second AZD1222 dose. The receptor set was obtained from an adult who received the AZD1222 COVID-19 vaccine. CDR3s leave out the opening cysteine and the closing phenylalanine or tryptophan. The order of the fields is J gene, V gene, CDR3 length, CDR3 protein.

TRBJ1-1 | TRBV28 | 11 | ASSGGHYTEAF
TRBJ2-3 | TRBV5-1 | 13 | ASSDSSLSGDTQY
TRBJ1-2 | TRBV29-1 | 11 | SVVGQGVLGYT
TRBJ2-7 | TRBV28 | 13 | ASSLIVGRTYEQY
TRBJ2-5 | TRBV6-2/TRBV6-3 | 11 | ASSPGDRMTQY
TRBJ2-1 | TRBV27 | 11 | ASSVNSYNEQF
TRBJ2-7 | TRBV28 | 8 | ASSGYEQY
TRBJ2-5 | TRBV12-3/TRBV12-4 | 11 | ASSTGFSETQY
TRBJ2-2 | TRBV27 | 12 | ASSLWLGAGELF
TRBJ1-6 | TRBV2 | 14 | ASSENPAGVFSPLH
TRBJ1-1 | TRBV5-1 | 13 | ASSLRGRDLTEAF
TRBJ2-2 | TRBV6-5 | 10 | ASSPSSRELF
TRBJ2-5 | TRBV9 | 13 | ASSVVGGLSETQY
TRBJ1-5 | TRBV5-5 | 11 | ASSLNREQPQH
TRBJ1-1 | TRBV29-1 | 11 | SVIRTMNTEAF
TRBJ1-5 | TRBV9 | 11 | ASSGQGDQPQH
TRBJ2-5 | TRBV9 | 12 | ASSVVGQTETQY
TRBJ2-5 | TRBV19 | 14 | ASSIGSGQYQETQY
TRBJ2-3 | TRBV18 | 14 | ASSPGTGVTSMTQY
TRBJ1-5 | TRBV20-1 | 9 | SAGLLQPQH
TRBJ2-1 | TRBV19 | 13 | ASSENSGRVNEQF
TRBJ2-7 | TRBV18 | 11 | ASSPHPRHEQY
TRBJ1-4 | TRBV5-6 | 13 | ASSTPGVAGEKLF
TRBJ1-2 | TRBV6-5 | 13 | ASTGYDKVADGYT
TRBJ2-5 | TRBV18 | 14 | ASSPFQVGFTETQY
TRBJ2-5 | TRBV9 | 12 | ASSPFQRPETQY
TRBJ1-2 | TRBV11-2 | 12 | ASSLIFEGGGYT
TRBJ2-2 | TRBV3-1/TRBV3-2 | 17 | ASSRSNAGLAGNTGELF
TRBJ2-3 | TRBV4-3 | 14 | ASSQEHSGGTDTQY
TRBJ2-3 | TRBV2 | 11 | AIALGDEDTQY
TRBJ2-1 | TRBV7-8 | 14 | ASRKGRGGHYNEQF
TRBJ1-5 | TRBV19 | 11 | ASSIGIGQPQH
TRBJ1-1 | TRBV11-2 | 11 | ASSLNWNTEAF
TRBJ2-1 | TRBV15 | 16 | ATSRLKPGQGALVEQF
TRBJ1-2 | TRBV3-1/TRBV3-2 | 14 | ASSQTRQAPFYGYT
TRBJ1-2 | TRBV9 | 14 | ASSPPGQGINYGYT
TRBJ1-5 | TRBV5-1 | 11 | ASSFTPNQPQH
TRBJ2-1 | TRBV10-3 | 9 | AISGTTEQF
TRBJ1-1 | TRBV7-2 | 10 | ASSRPNPEAF
TRBJ2-3 | TRBV18 | 14 | ASSPPGTGGTDTQY
TRBJ2-3 | TRBV14 | 14 | ASSLERQYSTDTQY
TRBJ1-2 | TRBV2 | 12 | ASRVDGTNYGYT
TRBJ1-5 | TRBV27 | 12 | ASGGFGNNQPQH
TRBJ2-5 | TRBV7-7 | 13 | ASSLQAGQQETQY
TRBJ2-7 | TRBV10-1 | 13 | ASSEDRIPPYEQY
TRBJ2-5 | TRBV7-9 | 15 | ASSASGQGSRTKTQY
TRBJ1-1 | TRBV4-3 | 14 | ASSPQTGRLNTEAF